This T cell receptor beta chain was profiled in a study of spatial heterogeneity in lung cancer (dated by TCRdb to between 2018 and 2021). Looking at the study overall: Beta-chain transcripts were consistently detected in greater numbers than alpha-chain transcripts, which likely reflects a higher abundance of beta-chain transcripts. A strong correlation was found between TCR transcript counts in tumor regions and a T cell transcriptional module score from matched bulk RNA-seq. In the raw uncorrected reads, each unique combination of TCR and UMI appeared more than ten times on average. TCR alpha and beta repertoires were quantitatively compared across multiple tumor regions, matched nontumor lung and blood in non-small cell lung cancer. Nonsynonymous mutation counts, determined by whole-exome sequencing of tumor tissue, were related to TCR repertoire features. At surgery, some 220 tumor regions, 61 to 65 matched nontumor lung samples and more than 50 PBMC samples were TCR-sequenced for both alpha and beta chains. The research as a whole found: TCR-seq was estimated to cover only approximately 6.4% of tumor T cells for alpha chains and around 13% for beta chains. Additional single-cell paired TCR alpha and beta sequencing was considered necessary to confirm, at a functional level, the hypothesis that regional TCRs recognize regional mutations. Counts of ubiquitous and regional expanded TCRs were found to correlate with counts of ubiquitous and regional nonsynonymous mutations, respectively. A correlation was observed between the number of expanded intratumoral alpha and beta TCRs and the tumor nonsynonymous mutation count.

In the paper's terms, the time point label means: sample taken at primary tumor resection. Donors were 65 to 85 patients with early-stage, untreated non-small cell lung cancer from the lung TRACERx cohort. Without any cell sorting, TCR sequencing was performed on whole RNA extracted either from tumor and nontumor lung tissue or from cryopreserved PBMC samples. Only patients for whom sufficient RNA was available from at least two tumor regions were selected for TCR sequencing. Before selection, tumor and adjacent nontumor lung specimens were reviewed by a lung pathologist. Points on this clonotype: Its target antigen remains unknown. Qualities for individual bases were not recorded, and no much larger clone is one base off. This beta chain turned up in a library designed for alpha chains; as an off-target read, its abundance says little.

Library method: 5' RACE. Sequencing was performed on a NextSeq 500. In the TCR library protocol, a unique molecular identifier was attached to each TCR cDNA molecule so that PCR and sequencing errors could be corrected. As for the authors' bioinformatics: Decombinator tools were used for TCR identification, UMI-based error correction and CDR3 extraction. Expanded TCRs were defined as those above a frequency of 2 per 1,000, corresponding to the top 1% of the tumor frequency distribution. Expanded tumor TCRs were classed as regional if statistically deemed absent (corrected P<0.05) from at least one tumor region, otherwise ubiquitous. Renyi diversity was calculated using the R vegan package after each repertoire was subsampled 100 times to 5,000 TCRs. CDR3 similarity networks were constructed using string-kernel similarity of amino acid triplets, with links drawn between CDR3s whose pairwise similarity was above 0.82. TCRdb reanalyzed the raw reads on its own, using fastp at Q25 for trimming and MiXCR for clone calling, and kept in-frame beta chains. Merged by CDR3 protein, the rows form single entries marked with the most common genes and DNA. TCRdb assigned the V and J calls; the authors' analysis was not used. Here the sample has roughly 16,000 distinct CDR3 sequences; approximately 6.9% occur a single time. Of the sample, roughly a fifth falls within the top ten clones.

From the cysteine up to the phenylalanine, the CDR3 has a length of 13 residues. The DNA shown is the 39-base CDR3, in frame from base 1. CDR1 and CDR2 were assigned from the germline V gene as MDHEN and SYDVKM. V loses 4 bases, J loses 0 bases, and the germline ends lie 6 bases apart. The sequence is built from TRBV28 and TRBJ1-1; the D gene is unclear. The input for sequencing was lung tumor tissue, taken at surgery. This clonotype was obtained from a female donor with early-stage non-small cell lung cancer. The nucleotides read TGTGCCAGCAGTTCATCAATGAACACTGAAGCTTTCTTT. It codes for CASSSSMNTEAFF.